This TCR beta chain derives from a study of blood T cell repertoires in COVID-19. Study details: Whether acute or convalescent, the COVID-19 samples came from the United States, Italy and Spain. Sample material is recorded as cDNA or gDNA derived from T cells, B-cell-depleted T cells, or PBMCs.

As handled by the study authors: Scientists estimated how many nucleated cells there were by amplifying reference gene primers. Repertoires were generated with immunoSEQ multiplex PCR, while TCRdb's copy carries only in-frame clones and drops some. Clone size and V and J calls were adopted from that table, with D and trimming inferred from the DNA. There are around 92,000 clones in the sample; about 82% occur only once, and 10% to 15% lies in the top ten. The length of the CDR3 is 13 residues. Trimming stripped 4 bases from V and 5 bases from J, with 11 bases between. This clone has only one observation.

The sequence derives from a woman aged 55-70 years in a cohort sampled during active or convalescent COVID-19. Sequenced material: peripheral blood. V usage is TRBV12-3 or TRBV12-4 and J usage is TRBJ1-1; D is unclear. CDR3: CASSSGHGTEAFF. DNA of the CDR3: TGTGCCAGCAGTTCTGGGCACGGTACTGAAGCTTTCTTT.